These 27 T cell receptor beta chains came from one sample sequenced in a study of blood T cell repertoires in COVID-19. The protocol was immunoSEQ multiplex PCR, while the TCRdb copy is restricted to in-frame clones and leaves out a portion. Of tens of thousands of clones in the sample, almost 80% were seen once. The specimen was peripheral blood. These receptors were obtained from a man older than 75 with acute or convalescent COVID-19.

The V and J genes are TRBV18 and TRBJ1-2; maybe TRBD1 (5 bases). CDR1 and CDR2 from the germline V gene are KGHSH and LQKENI. The CDR3 length is 13 residues. The V and J ends lost 2 bases and 2 bases respectively, with 6 bases between them. In nucleotides, the CDR3 is TGTGCCAGCTCACCAAACAGGAACTATGGCTACACCTTC. Translating gives CASSPNRNYGYTF.

J is TRBJ1-1 and V is TRBV5-1, with 7 bases matching TRBD1. Germline values: CDR1 SGHRS, CDR2 YFSETQ. V was pared by 4 bases and J by 2 bases, with 5 bases of the junction left unmatched. The CDR3 extends over 14 amino acids. CDR3 region: CASSPGQSNTEAFF. The DNA of the CDR3 is TGCGCCAGCAGCCCGGGACAGAGTAACACTGAAGCTTTCTTT.

V usage is TRBV7-9 and J usage is TRBJ2-3; the D is unclear. Germline-derived CDR1 and CDR2 are SEHNR and FQNEAQ (reference sequence). Trimming pared 5 bases from V and 4 bases from J, leaving 10 bases between. This CDR3 spans 13 amino acids. CDR3 sequence: CASSPIEPDTQYF. In nucleotides, the CDR3 is TGTGCCAGCAGCCCCATAGAACCAGATACGCAGTATTTT.

Written as DNA, the CDR3 is TGTGCCAGTAGTTCGAAAGGGAGGGACGATGGCTACACCTTC. This translates into CASSSKGRDDGYTF. This chain connects TRBV19 to TRBJ1-2; D is perhaps TRBD1 (5 bases). V shed 5 bases and J shed 6 bases, with 16 bases lying between them. The CDR3 sequence is 14 residues long. Germline V lookup: CDR1 LNHDA, CDR2 SQIVND (reference sequence). Full variable domain (remainder filled in from reference TRBV19 and TRBJ1-2): DGGITQSPKYLFRKEGQNVTLSCEQNLNHDAMYWYRQDPGQGLRLIYYSQIVNDFQKGDIAEGYSVSREKKESFPLTVTSAQKNPTAFYLCASSSKGRDDGYTFGSGTRLTVV.

The gene calls are TRBV2 and TRBJ1-2; possibly TRBD1 for D (6 bases). V was pared by 6 bases and J by 3 bases, with 14 bases between. This CDR3 has 14 residues. The V gene's germline CDR1 is SNHLY and CDR2 FYNNEI. CDR3 in amino acids: CASRQGGRDYGYTF. The CDR3 coding sequence is TGTGCCAGCAGACAGGGAGGGCGCGACTATGGCTACACCTTC.

The chain joins TRBV30 to TRBJ1-6; D remains ambiguous. This CDR3 comprises 12 residues. Per germline, CDR1 GTSNPN and CDR2 SVGIG (reference sequence). Trimming removed 3 bases from V and 5 bases from J, with 5 bases in between. As DNA, the CDR3 is TGTGCCTGGAGGCGGGATAATTCACCCCTCCACTTT. The encoded protein is CAWRRDNSPLHF.

The chain carries TRBV30 and TRBJ2-6; D not resolved. The CDR3 is made up of 11 amino acids. Germline CDR1 reads GTSNPN; CDR2 reads SVGIG (reference sequence). The germline V and J ends were trimmed by 6 bases and 3 bases, with 3 bases remaining between them. CDR3 sequence: CACYGANVLTF. In nucleotides, the CDR3 is TGTGCCTGTTATGGGGCCAACGTCCTGACTTTC.

The chain uses TRBV13 and TRBJ2-3; the match to TRBD2 covers 14 bases. The germline gives CDR1 PRHDT, CDR2 FYEKMQ (reference sequence). The CDR3 runs to 20 residues. V was clipped by 3 bases and J by 0 bases; unmatched bases: 11. The CDR3 bases are TGTGCCAGCAGCTTTGCTAGTTGGACTAGCGGGGGGCCGAGCACAGATACGCAGTATTTT. It yields the protein CASSFASWTSGGPSTDTQYF.

The V gene is TRBV5-4, the J gene TRBJ1-2; 7 bases align to TRBD1. The V and J ends lost 6 bases and 0 bases, in that order; junction bases with no gene match: 8. CDR3 length: 15 residues. Germline assignment: CDR1 SGHNT and CDR2 YYREEE (reference sequence). This CDR3 is CASNTYRGSNYGYTF. Written as DNA, the CDR3 is TGTGCCAGCAACACATACAGGGGATCTAACTATGGCTACACCTTC. The whole variable domain, filled in from reference TRBV5-4 and TRBJ1-2, reads ETGVTQSPTHLIKTRGQQVTLRCSSQSGHNTVSWYQQALGQGPQFIFQYYREEENGRGNFPPRFSGLQFPNYSSELNVNALELDDSALYLCASNTYRGSNYGYTFGSGTRLTVV.

V usage is TRBV10-2 and J usage is TRBJ2-1, with 8 bases that match TRBD2. Germline assignment: CDR1 WSHSY and CDR2 SAAADI. V lost 6 bases to trimming and J lost 8 bases; unmatched junction nucleotides: 9. The CDR3 is 14 residues long. The CDR3 DNA follows: TGCGCCAGCAGGTTCGCGGGGGGCGCCGATGAGCAGTTCTTC. It specifies CASRFAGGADEQFF.

The CDR3, as DNA: TGTGCCAGTAGTAGAGGGACAGGGAACTATGGCTACACCTTC. It is translated as CASSRGTGNYGYTF. The gene calls are TRBV19 and TRBJ1-2; TRBD1 matches 9 bases. The CDR3 totals 14 residues. V lost 4 bases to trimming and J lost 2 bases; unmatched junction nucleotides: 2. The germline V gene encodes CDR1 LNHDA and CDR2 SQIVND (reference sequence).

V and J are TRBV11-3 and TRBJ1-1; 7 positions match TRBD1. CDR1 is SGHNT, CDR2 YENEEA, per germline. This CDR3 contains 12 residues. Trimming cost V 5 bases and J 7 bases; bases outside gene matches: 4. CDR3 sequence reads: CASSRQGLEAFF. CDR3 nucleotide sequence: TGTGCCAGCAGCCGACAGGGTCTTGAAGCTTTCTTT.

V gene TRBV28 combines with J gene TRBJ1-6; D is undetermined. V lost 7 bases to trimming and J lost 7 bases, with 14 bases between them. This CDR3 is built from 14 residues. Germline CDR1 reads MDHEN; CDR2 reads SYDVKM. Here the CDR3 DNA reads TGTGCCAGCAATCTTCCCCGCAGGAATTCACCCCTCCACTTT. It encodes CASNLPRRNSPLHF.

The V call is TRBV24-1, the J call TRBJ2-7; 8 nucleotides match TRBD1. J was trimmed by 4 bases and V by 7 bases; bases with no gene match: 8. The CDR3 is 14 residues long. Germline loops: CDR1 KGHDR, CDR2 SFDVKD. The CDR3 coding sequence is TGTGCCACCAGCACAGGGGGGCCTCCATACGAGCAGTACTTC. Its protein is CATSTGGPPYEQYF.

The V and J genes are TRBV5-1 and TRBJ1-1; 10 bases fit TRBD1. Per the germline V gene, CDR1 is SGHRS and CDR2 is YFSETQ. The CDR3 loop spans 15 amino acids. V lost 2 bases and J lost 4; bases outside the gene matches: 5. The CDR3: CASSFRQGARTEAFF. CDR3 bases: TGCGCCAGCAGCTTCAGACAGGGGGCGCGCACTGAAGCTTTCTTT.

In DNA, the CDR3 is TGTGCCAGCTCACCAGAGAGTGAGCTCGGCTATGGCTACACCTTC. It encodes CASSPESELGYGYTF. The chain carries TRBV18 and TRBJ1-2; the D is unclear. The CDR3 runs to 15 residues. The germline gives CDR1 KGHSH, CDR2 LQKENI. Trimming pared 2 bases from V and 4 bases from J, leaving 14 bases between.

The gene calls are TRBV14 and TRBJ2-7; TRBD1 agrees at 7 bases. CDR1 SGHDN and CDR2 FVKESK come from the germline V gene. The CDR3 has 13 residues. V shed 5 bases and J 3 bases; nucleotides not matched to a gene: 4. The CDR3 loop is CASSSDRVYEQYF. CDR3 DNA sequence: TGTGCCAGCAGCTCTGACAGGGTCTACGAGCAGTACTTC.

The V and J genes are TRBV7-9 and TRBJ1-1; weak D call: TRBD1 (5 bases). Trimming cost V 5 bases and J 2 bases, with 15 bases left between them. This CDR3 has 15 residues. Germline loops: CDR1 SEHNR, CDR2 FQNEAQ (reference sequence). CDR3 protein: CASSPRQSPNTEAFF. CDR3 DNA sequence: TGTGCCAGCAGCCCGCGACAGAGTCCAAACACTGAAGCTTTCTTT.

The rearrangement uses TRBV19 and TRBJ1-2, with TRBD1 matching over 11 bases. V lost 5 bases, J lost 5 bases, and 10 bases stayed unmatched. CDR1 and CDR2 (germline): LNHDA, SQIVND (reference sequence). The CDR3 loop spans 16 amino acids. In nucleotides, the CDR3 is TGTGCCAGTAGTGCACCGGGACAGGGGGTTCTTTATGGCTACACCTTC. Amino acids: CASSAPGQGVLYGYTF.

V gene TRBV6-2 or TRBV6-3 combines with J gene TRBJ2-1; weak D call: TRBD1 (6 bases). V lost 0 bases, J lost 2 bases, and 17 bases lay in between. This CDR3 contains 18 residues. CDR1 and CDR2 from the germline V gene are MNHEY and SVGEGT. The CDR3 reads CASSYSSRVGQTYNEQFF. CDR3 nucleotide sequence: TGTGCCAGCAGTTACTCTTCGAGGGTCGGACAGACCTACAATGAGCAGTTCTTC.

The rearrangement links TRBV29-1 to TRBJ2-7; D not resolved. There are 11 residues in the CDR3. From germline, CDR1 is SQVTM and CDR2 ANQGSEA. V gave up 7 bases and J gave up 0 bases, with 7 bases separating them. Here the CDR3 reads CSARSSYEQYF. For the CDR3, the DNA is TGCAGCGCTCGGAGCTCCTACGAGCAGTACTTC.

This clone appeared a few times. V is TRBV5-4 and J is TRBJ1-1; possible D gene TRBD1, 5 bases. Germline V gives CDR1 SGHNT, CDR2 YYREEE (reference sequence). The V end was cut by 3 bases, the J end by 4 bases, with 13 bases between. The CDR3 is 14 residues long. The CDR3 sequence is CASSSTSGRTEAFF. The DNA for the CDR3 is TGTGCCAGCAGCTCTACCTCAGGGCGCACTGAAGCTTTCTTT.

As DNA, the CDR3 is TGTGCCAGCAGTTCCCAAAAGCCGACTAGCTACAATGAGCAGTTCTTC. Translated: CASSSQKPTSYNEQFF. The rearrangement joins TRBV2 to TRBJ2-1; possible D gene TRBD2, 6 bases. Germline assignment: CDR1 SNHLY and CDR2 FYNNEI. Trimming stripped 5 bases from V and 3 bases from J, with 17 bases between. CDR3 size: 16 residues. The full variable domain, its missing parts supplied by reference TRBV2 and TRBJ2-1, is EPEVTQTPSHQVTQMGQEVILRCVPISNHLYFYWYRQILGQKVEFLVSFYNNEISEKSEIFDDQFSVERPDGSNFTLKIRSTKLEDSAMYFCASSSQKPTSYNEQFFGPGTRLTVL.

The chain links TRBV19 to TRBJ1-5; 7 positions agree with TRBD1. Trimming at V came to 9 bases and at J to 3 bases, leaving 5 bases not matched to a gene. The germline V gene encodes CDR1 LNHDA and CDR2 SQIVND (reference sequence). The CDR3 loop spans 13 amino acids. The CDR3 DNA follows: TGTGCCAGCACAGGACAGGCCAATCAGCCCCAGCATTTT. As protein: CASTGQANQPQHF.

The gene calls are TRBV3-1 (or the pseudogene TRBV3-2) and TRBJ2-5; TRBD1 is a possible D gene (6 bases). Trimming removed 0 bases from V and 0 bases from J, with 11 bases in between. The germline V gene encodes CDR1 LGHDT and CDR2 YNNKEL (reference sequence). This CDR3 has 16 residues. The CDR3 reads CASSQDWDTYQETQYF. DNA of the CDR3: TGTGCCAGCAGCCAAGATTGGGACACGTACCAAGAGACCCAGTACTTC.

The chain recombines TRBV3-1 (or the pseudogene TRBV3-2) with TRBJ1-2; TRBD1 matches at 7 bases. Germline CDR1 and CDR2: LGHDT and YNNKEL (reference sequence). The CDR3 loop spans 15 amino acids. V trimming: 7 bases; J trimming: 5 bases; junction bases outside the gene matches: 13. CDR3 DNA sequence: TGTGCCAGCACCCCTTTGAAGGGGGCGCGTTATGGCTACACCTTC. As protein: CASTPLKGARYGYTF.

The chain employs TRBV5-1 and TRBJ1-4; D gene ambiguous. This CDR3 comprises 14 residues. Germline CDR1 is SGHRS and CDR2 is YFSETQ. Deletions cut 0 bases from V and 8 bases from J, with 11 bases between. The CDR3 spells CASSLVQRGEKLFF. In nucleotides, the CDR3 is TGCGCCAGCAGCTTGGTCCAGCGAGGAGAAAAACTGTTTTTT.